This TCR beta chain emerged from a study of shared clonotypes between healthy human individuals. Across the whole study: CD4 naive cells filled three plates per donor, CD4 memory three, CD8 naive two and CD8 memory one.

Findings and caveats of the study: The low donor count limited represented genetic and exposure-history diversity.

Trimming took off 0 bases at V and 1 base at J, with 7 bases between the two ends. This CDR3 is 14 amino acids long. In germline, CDR1 is SGHRS, CDR2 YFSETQ. Repertoires were generated with immunoSEQ multiplex PCR, while TCRdb's copy carries only in-frame clones and drops some. Of fewer than 850,000 clones listed, about two thirds were seen once; the top ten hold under 2%. On this clone itself: Its cognate antigen is unknown. This same CDR3 is encoded by further DNA sequences in the sample.

The sample consisted of memory CD4+ T cells sorted from blood. Documented subset: CD45RA-negative fraction. The TCR comes from a woman in her twenties or thirties in good health. The gene calls are TRBV5-1 and TRBJ1-1; no reliable D call. The CDR3 DNA follows: TGCGCCAGCAGCTTGGCCCCCCCGAACACTGAAGCTTTCTTT. Translation: CASSLAPPNTEAFF.